Presented here are 10 T cell receptor beta chains from one specimen sequenced in a study of T-cell memory formation after mild COVID-19 (dated by TCRdb to the early 2020s). Library preparation employed 5' RACE. The data were produced on an Illumina NovaSeq 6000. TCRdb ran its own pipeline on the public reads, namely fastp trimming at Q25 and MiXCR clone calling, and kept in-frame beta chains. CDR3 protein sequences are deduplicated, and each keeps its most common genes and DNA. The sample table holds under 700,000 distinct CDR3 sequences, of which 20% were seen once. Jointly, the top ten make up approximately 12% of the sample. Sequenced sample: PBMCs or a T cell subset sorted from them (not recorded which). Every receptor here comes from an adult woman who had mild COVID-19 (a few samples of this study predate the infection). The sample titles of this study are shuffled in the database, so cell type and time point are left out; the donor was told from shared clones.

This chain uses TRBV19 with TRBJ2-1; weak D call: TRBD1 (6 bases). The V gene's germline CDR1 is LNHDA and CDR2 SQIVND (reference sequence). The CDR3 loop spans 15 amino acids. Trimming stripped 0 bases from V and 2 bases from J, with 8 bases between. The CDR3 region has the DNA TGTGCCAGTAGTATAGATCAGGGGCCCTACAATGAGCAGTTCTTC. It translates to CASSIDQGPYNEQFF.

This clonotype was observed at least ten times. V is TRBV29-1 and J is TRBJ2-1, with D perhaps matching TRBD1 (5 bases). Deletions cut 7 bases from V and 8 bases from J, with 21 bases between. Germline V gene data show CDR1 as SQVTM and CDR2 as ANQGSEA. CDR3 length equals 14 residues. This CDR3 is CSGVRGAYIDEQFF. DNA of the CDR3: TGCAGCGGCGTGCGTGGGGCCTACATTGATGAGCAGTTCTTC.

This chain links TRBV5-4 with TRBJ2-7; 7 bases map to TRBD2. The V and J ends lost 2 bases and 6 bases, in that order; junction bases with no gene match: 11. The CDR3 contains 15 residues. Germline-derived CDR1 and CDR2 are SGHNT and YYREEE (reference sequence). Here the CDR3 reads CASSFPKRGYSEQYF. The CDR3 nucleotides are TGTGCCAGCAGCTTCCCAAAGCGGGGATATTCCGAGCAGTACTTC.

The chain recombines TRBV12-3 or TRBV12-4 with TRBJ2-2; TRBD1 is a possible D gene (5 bases). V lost 6 bases and J 4 bases, leaving 15 bases between the germline ends. The CDR3 is 15 amino acids. The CDR3 nucleotides read TGTGCCAGCAGCGGACAAGGATCCGCCACCGGGGAGCTGTTTTTT. Translating it yields CASSGQGSATGELFF.

This clonotype was detected a few times. V usage is TRBV19 and J usage is TRBJ2-3; maybe TRBD2 (5 bases). Germline CDR1 and CDR2: LNHDA and SQIVND (reference sequence). The CDR3 loop spans 14 amino acids. V was shortened by 7 bases and J by 5 bases, with 16 bases between the two germline ends. DNA for the CDR3: TGTGCCAGTAATGGGCGGGCCAGTGGAGATACGCAGTATTTT. Translated: CASNGRASGDTQYF.

The chain uses TRBV29-1 and TRBJ2-7; 8 nucleotides align to TRBD1. The CDR3 spans 14 residues. Germline V gene data show CDR1 as SQVTM and CDR2 as ANQGSEA. V lost 1 base, J lost 3 bases, and 5 bases stayed unmatched. CDR3 loop: CSVEVAGGVYEQYF. CDR3 in DNA: TGCAGCGTTGAAGTGGCAGGGGGCGTCTACGAGCAGTACTTC.

This clonotype was seen a few times. The V and J genes are TRBV5-1 and TRBJ1-2; 7 bases map to TRBD1. Per germline, CDR1 SGHRS and CDR2 YFSETQ. V lost 3 bases and J lost 3; bases outside the gene matches: 8. The CDR3 extends over 15 amino acids. The CDR3 bases are TGCGCCAGCAGCTATGGGACGACAGGGTACTATGGCTACACCTTC. It yields the protein CASSYGTTGYYGYTF.

CDR3 protein: CASTSGNPIDTQYF. The DNA of the CDR3 is TGTGCCAGCACTAGCGGGAACCCGATAGATACGCAGTATTTT. This rearrangement joins TRBV4-2 to TRBJ2-3; TRBD2 agrees at 9 bases. The CDR3 has 14 amino acids. V shed 7 bases and J 5 bases; nucleotides not matched to a gene: 7. The germline V gene has CDR1 LGHNA and CDR2 YNFKEQ.

The chain recombines TRBV18 with TRBJ2-5; D could derive from TRBD1 or TRBD2 (5 bases each). Germline CDR1 and CDR2: KGHSH and LQKENI. The CDR3 is 13 amino acids. V lost 6 bases to trimming and J lost 1 base, with 9 bases between them. The CDR3: CASSRDPQETQYF. CDR3 nucleotides: TGTGCCAGCTCGAGGGACCCCCAAGAGACCCAGTACTTC.

This clonotype was counted between two and nine times. The chain employs TRBV24-1 and TRBJ2-1; TRBD2 aligns across 14 bases. Germline trimming cut 2 bases from V and 9 bases from J; bases unmatched to any gene: 5. Germline V gives CDR1 KGHDR, CDR2 SFDVKD. The CDR3 runs to 16 residues. CDR3 residues: CATSDSGTSGSGEQFF. CDR3 DNA: TGTGCCACCAGTGATTCCGGGACTAGCGGGAGTGGTGAGCAGTTCTTC.